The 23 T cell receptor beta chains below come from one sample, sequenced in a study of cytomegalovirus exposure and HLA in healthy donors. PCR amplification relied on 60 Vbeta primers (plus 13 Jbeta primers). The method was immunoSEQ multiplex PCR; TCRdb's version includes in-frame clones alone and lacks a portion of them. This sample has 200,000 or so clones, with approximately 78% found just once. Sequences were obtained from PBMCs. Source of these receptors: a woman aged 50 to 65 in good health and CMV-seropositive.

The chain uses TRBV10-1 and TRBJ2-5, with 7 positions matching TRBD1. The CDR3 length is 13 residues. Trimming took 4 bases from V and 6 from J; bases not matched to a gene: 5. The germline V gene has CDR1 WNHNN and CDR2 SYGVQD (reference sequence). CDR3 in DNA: TGCGCCAGCAGTGTGGCAGGGGGAAAGACCCAGTACTTC. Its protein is CASSVAGGKTQYF.

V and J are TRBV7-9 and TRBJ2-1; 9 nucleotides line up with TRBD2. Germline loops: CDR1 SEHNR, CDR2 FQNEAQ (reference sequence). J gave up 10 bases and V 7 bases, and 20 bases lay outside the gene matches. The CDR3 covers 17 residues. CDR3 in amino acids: CASTPAGGAAPGAEQFF. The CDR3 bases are TGTGCCAGCACTCCCGCGGGGGGGGCGGCCCCCGGTGCGGAGCAGTTCTTC.

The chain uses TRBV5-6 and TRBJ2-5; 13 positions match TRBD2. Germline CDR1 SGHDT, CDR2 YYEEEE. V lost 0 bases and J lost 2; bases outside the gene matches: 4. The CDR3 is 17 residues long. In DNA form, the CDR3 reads TGTGCCAGCAGCTTGGTTGTGACTAGCGGGGGGCAAGAGACCCAGTACTTC. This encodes CASSLVVTSGGQETQYF.

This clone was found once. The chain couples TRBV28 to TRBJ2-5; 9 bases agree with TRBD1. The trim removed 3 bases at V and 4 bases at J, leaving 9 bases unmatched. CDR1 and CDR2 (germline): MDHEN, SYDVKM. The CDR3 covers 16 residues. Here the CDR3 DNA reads TGTGCCAGCAGTTTTTTGGGACAGGGTTTCAGAGAGACCCAGTACTTC. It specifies CASSFLGQGFRETQYF.

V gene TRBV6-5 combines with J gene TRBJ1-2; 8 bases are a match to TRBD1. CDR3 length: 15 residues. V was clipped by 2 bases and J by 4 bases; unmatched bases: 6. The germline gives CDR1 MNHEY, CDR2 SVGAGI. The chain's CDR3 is CASSYGAQGGYGYTF. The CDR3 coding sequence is TGTGCCAGCAGTTACGGAGCACAGGGGGGCTATGGCTACACCTTC.

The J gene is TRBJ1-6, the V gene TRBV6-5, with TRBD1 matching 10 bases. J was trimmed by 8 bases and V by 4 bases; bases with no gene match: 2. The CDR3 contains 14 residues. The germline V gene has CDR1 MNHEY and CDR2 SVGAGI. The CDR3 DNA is TGTGCCAGCAGTTTCGGGACAGGGGATTCACCCCTCCACTTT. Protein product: CASSFGTGDSPLHF.

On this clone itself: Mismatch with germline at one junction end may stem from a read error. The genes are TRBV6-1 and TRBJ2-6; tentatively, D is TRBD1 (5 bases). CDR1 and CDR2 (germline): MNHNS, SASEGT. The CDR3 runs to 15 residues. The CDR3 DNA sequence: TGTGCCAGCACTCCCGGTGGCTCTGGGGCCAACGGCCTGACTTTC. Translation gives CASTPGGSGANGLTF.

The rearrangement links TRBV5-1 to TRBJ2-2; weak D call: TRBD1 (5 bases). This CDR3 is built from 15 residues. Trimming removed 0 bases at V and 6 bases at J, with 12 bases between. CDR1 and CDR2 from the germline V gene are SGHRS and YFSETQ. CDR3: CASSLARVGAGELFF. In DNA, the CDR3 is TGCGCCAGCAGCTTGGCCAGGGTTGGGGCCGGGGAGCTGTTTTTT.

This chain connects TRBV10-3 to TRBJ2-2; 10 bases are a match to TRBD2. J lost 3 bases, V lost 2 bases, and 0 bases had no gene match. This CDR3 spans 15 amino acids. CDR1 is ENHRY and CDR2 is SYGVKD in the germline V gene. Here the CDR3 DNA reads TGTGCCATCAGTGAGGGACTAGCGGACACCGGGGAGCTGTTTTTT. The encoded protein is CAISEGLADTGELFF.

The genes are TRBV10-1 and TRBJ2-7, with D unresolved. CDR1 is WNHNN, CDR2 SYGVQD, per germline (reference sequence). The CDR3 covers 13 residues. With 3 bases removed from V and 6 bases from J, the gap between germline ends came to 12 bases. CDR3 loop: CASSDSLTGEQYF. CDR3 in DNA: TGCGCCAGCAGTGACTCCCTTACGGGCGAGCAGTACTTC.

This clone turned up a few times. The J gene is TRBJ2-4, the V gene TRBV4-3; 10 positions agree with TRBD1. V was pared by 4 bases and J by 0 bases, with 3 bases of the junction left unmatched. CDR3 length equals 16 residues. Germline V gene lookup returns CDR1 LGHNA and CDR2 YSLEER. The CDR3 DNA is TGCGCCAGCAGCCGCGGGACAGGGGCAGCCAAAAACATTCAGTACTTC. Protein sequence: CASSRGTGAAKNIQYF.

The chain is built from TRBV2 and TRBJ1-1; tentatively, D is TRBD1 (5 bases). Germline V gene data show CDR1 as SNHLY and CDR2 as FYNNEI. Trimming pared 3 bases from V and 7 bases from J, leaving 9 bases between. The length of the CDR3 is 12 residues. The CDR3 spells CASSEGRGEAFF. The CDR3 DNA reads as TGTGCCAGCAGTGAGGGGCGGGGTGAAGCTTTCTTT.

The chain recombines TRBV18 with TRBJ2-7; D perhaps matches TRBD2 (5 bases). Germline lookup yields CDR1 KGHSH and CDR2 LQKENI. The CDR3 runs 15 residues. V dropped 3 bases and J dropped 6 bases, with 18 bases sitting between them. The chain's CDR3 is CASSPIGHLEGEQYF. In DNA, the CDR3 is TGTGCCAGCTCACCCATAGGGCACCTCGAGGGCGAGCAGTACTTC.

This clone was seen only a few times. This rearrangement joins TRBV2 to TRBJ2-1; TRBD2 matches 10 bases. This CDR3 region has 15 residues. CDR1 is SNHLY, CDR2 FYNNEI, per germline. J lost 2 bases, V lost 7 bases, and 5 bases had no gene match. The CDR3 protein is CASKQREGPYNEQFF. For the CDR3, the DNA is TGTGCCAGCAAACAGCGGGAGGGCCCCTACAATGAGCAGTTCTTC.

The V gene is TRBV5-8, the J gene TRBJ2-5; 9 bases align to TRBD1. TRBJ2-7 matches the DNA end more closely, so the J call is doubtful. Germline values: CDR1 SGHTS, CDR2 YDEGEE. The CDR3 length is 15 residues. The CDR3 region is CASIPTGTGGNEQYF. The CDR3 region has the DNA TGTGCCAGCATCCCAACGGGTACAGGGGGCAACGAGCAGTACTTC.

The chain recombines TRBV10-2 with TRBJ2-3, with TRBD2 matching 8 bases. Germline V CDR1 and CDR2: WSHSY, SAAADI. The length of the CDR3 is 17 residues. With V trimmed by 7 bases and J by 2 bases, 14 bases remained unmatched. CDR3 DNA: TGCGCCAGCACCTCCGGGACTAGGGCCCCCTACACAGATACGCAGTATTTT. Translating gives CASTSGTRAPYTDTQYF.

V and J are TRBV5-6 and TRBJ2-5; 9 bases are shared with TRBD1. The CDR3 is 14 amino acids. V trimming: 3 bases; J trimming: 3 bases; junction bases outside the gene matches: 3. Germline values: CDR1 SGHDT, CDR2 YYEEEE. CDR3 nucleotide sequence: TGTGCCAGCAGCTCGTGGACAGGGGAAGAGACCCAGTACTTC. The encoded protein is CASSSWTGEETQYF. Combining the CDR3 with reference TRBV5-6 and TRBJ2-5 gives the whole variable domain DAGVTQSPTHLIKTRGQQVTLRCSPKSGHDTVSWYQQALGQGPQFIFQYYEEEERQRGNFPDRFSGHQFPNYSSELNVNALLLGDSALYLCASSSWTGEETQYFGPGTRLLVL.

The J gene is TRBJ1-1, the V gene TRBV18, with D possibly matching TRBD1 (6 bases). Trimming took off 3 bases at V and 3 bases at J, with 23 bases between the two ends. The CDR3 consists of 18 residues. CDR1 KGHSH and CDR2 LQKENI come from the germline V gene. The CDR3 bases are TGTGCCAGCTCACCGTTACGCGGGGGGCGCAGTGTATACACTGAAGCTTTCTTT. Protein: CASSPLRGGRSVYTEAFF.

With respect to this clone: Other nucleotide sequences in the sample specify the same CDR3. The CDR3 here is CASSQGQYNEQFF. CDR3 DNA: TGTGCCAGCTCACAGGGACAGTACAATGAGCAGTTCTTC. The chain joins TRBV18 to TRBJ2-1, with 7 positions matching TRBD1. The CDR3 spans 13 residues. The germline CDR1 and CDR2 sequences are KGHSH and LQKENI. The V gene end was trimmed by 4 bases and the J gene end by 4 bases; junction bases not matched to a gene: 1.

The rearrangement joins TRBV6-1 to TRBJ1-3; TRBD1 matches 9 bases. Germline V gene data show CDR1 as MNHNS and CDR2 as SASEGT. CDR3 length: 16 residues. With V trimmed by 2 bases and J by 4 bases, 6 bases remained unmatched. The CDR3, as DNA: TGTGCCAGCAGTGAACCTCCGGGACAGGGAGGAAACACCATATATTTT. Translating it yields CASSEPPGQGGNTIYF.

The CDR3 DNA reads as TGTGCCAGCTCACCTTCGGACAGTCGGAAACTGTTTTTT. Encoded protein: CASSPSDSRKLFF. This chain joins TRBV18 and TRBJ1-4; D may be TRBD1 (6 bases). The CDR3 contains 13 residues. Germline-derived CDR1 and CDR2 are KGHSH and LQKENI. Trimming took off 3 bases at V and 11 bases at J, with 13 bases between the two ends.

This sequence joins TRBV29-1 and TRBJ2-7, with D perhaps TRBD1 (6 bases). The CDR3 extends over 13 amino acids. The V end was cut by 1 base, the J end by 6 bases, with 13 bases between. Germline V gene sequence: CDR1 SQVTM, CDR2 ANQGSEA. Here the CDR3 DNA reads TGCAGCGTTGAAGGGGAGATAGGGGGCGAGCAGTACTTC. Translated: CSVEGEIGGEQYF.

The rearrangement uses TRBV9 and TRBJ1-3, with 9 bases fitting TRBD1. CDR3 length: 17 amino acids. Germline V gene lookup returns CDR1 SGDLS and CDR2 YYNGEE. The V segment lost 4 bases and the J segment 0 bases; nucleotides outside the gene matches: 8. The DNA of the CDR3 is TGTGCCAGCAGCCCCTCTGAGGACAGGGGCTCTGGAAACACCATATATTTT. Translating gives CASSPSEDRGSGNTIYF.